The entry below describes one TCR beta chain. Its antigen is unidentified. Germline V lookup: CDR1 SGHDT, CDR2 YYEEEE. CDR3 length: 16 residues. Between the trimmed V and J ends, which lost 1 base and 0 bases, there was a span of 13 bases. Clones were sequenced by immunoSEQ multiplex PCR, and TCRdb holds only the in-frame ones, with some missing. The sample lists over 45,000 clones, approximately 92% occurring once. The data stem from a study of graft-versus-host responses after intestinal transplantation. Looking at the study overall: All recipients were given anti-thymocyte globulin induction, and tacrolimus and steroids were then administered for three to four years.

The study's findings and limits: Allograft clonal ratios (graft-versus-host to host-versus-graft) were high in patients who had graft-donor T cell macrochimerism. Early post-transplant falls in HvG clones accompanied the peak levels of circulating GvH clones.

Sample: PBMCs, taken roughly 860 days after a first intestinal transplant, on the day of a second. This sequence joins TRBV5-6 and TRBJ1-2; D gene unclear. The sequence was collected from a human patient who received an intestinal transplant, so some T cells may come from the graft donor. The CDR3 DNA is TGTGCCAGCAGCTTGTTCCCTCCAACATCTAACTATGGCTACACCTTC. Its protein product is CASSLFPPTSNYGYTF.